The source of this TCR beta chain is a study of post-analysis software for immune sequencing data (dated by TCRdb to between 2014 and 2017). Turning to the overall study: Recorded disease courses included relapsing-remitting, secondary progressive and progressive-relapsing multiple sclerosis, with some patients lacking subtype annotation. A subset of samples was prepared in parallel using single-end sample barcoding, then pooled and co-amplified after Illumina adapter ligation. Patient repertoires were compared against ten to eleven previously published healthy control repertoires from donors aged 6 to 25 years.

What the work shows at the level of the full study, not this receptor alone: Significantly higher frequencies in patients than in controls were found for roughly 5 TRBV segments, including TRBV5-6, TRBV5-1 and TRBV20-1. The multiple sclerosis patient group was slightly younger than the control group. Strong co-clustering of samples prepared in the same batch was shown by direct clustering with F measure, prompting a batch-effect correction. Multiple sclerosis patients had significantly lower normalized Chao1 diversity than controls, a result that suggests substantial peripheral T-cell clonal expansion.

The germline V gene (reference sequence) sets CDR1 to SGHNT and CDR2 to YYREEE. At the junction V is shortened by 4 bases and J by 9 bases; bases outside the gene matches: 9. The CDR3 sequence holds 15 residues, the cysteine and phenylalanine included. The DNA shown is the 45-base CDR3, in frame from base 1. To demonstrate the VDJtools post-analysis software, the study profiled TCR beta repertoires from the peripheral blood of 10 to 15 young patients with multiple sclerosis. Multiple sclerosis patients were children and adolescents aged about 6 to 15 years. Library construction relied on PCR. Sequenced on an Illumina HiSeq 2500. To reduce PCR and sequencing biases, unique molecular identifiers were built into the TCR beta cDNA libraries. Per 1 to 10 million input T cells, around 500,000 cDNA molecules were obtained, such that each molecule approximated one T cell. The patient libraries were prepared and sequenced with the same protocol used for the earlier healthy control dataset. Within a given batch, samples were prepared together, multiplexed and sequenced on the same HiSeq lane. The authors' pipeline ran thus. MIGEC handled the raw barcoded reads, throwing out single-read molecular identifier groups before consensus assembly and CDR3 extraction. Clonotype tables were post-analysed with VDJtools, normalizing diversity by down-sampling all datasets to the smallest sample size. Repertoire overlap clustering matched CDR3 amino acid but not nucleotide sequences to correct batch-related cross-sample contamination. TCRdb trimmed public reads at Q25 via fastp, called clones via MiXCR and kept in-frame beta chains. Each record represents a unique CDR3 protein, reported with the most common genes and DNA among its rows. These V and J calls are TCRdb output, not the study's own analysis. This sample has around 250,000 distinct CDR3 sequences in its table, and about 38% of those were observed once. Approximately 4.6% of the sample lies in the top ten.

At least ten counts were recorded for this clonotype. Its antigen is not yet known. No base qualities exist here, and no much larger clone lies one base off it. The chain is encoded by TRBV5-4 joined to TRBJ1-6; 8 central nucleotides agree with TRBD1. The sample was blood. The source is a girl under 18 with multiple sclerosis. DNA sequence: TGTGCCAGCAGCCCAGACAGGGGATTTGGTTCACCCCTCCACTTT. It specifies CASSPDRGFGSPLHF.